This TCR beta chain was identified during a study of CD8+ T cells in alopecia areata. The CDR3 spans 14 residues. V dropped 3 bases and J dropped 5 bases, with 17 bases sitting between them. CDR1 is SQVTM and CDR2 is ANQGSEA in the germline V gene. It was cDNA, reverse transcribed from extracted RNA, that served as the sequencing template. Libraries were prepared by immunoSEQ multiplex PCR; TCRdb keeps only in-frame clonotypes and omits some of them. The sample holds around 120,000 clones; about 46% are singletons and the top ten take over 9.5%. This clone was recorded a few times. Sequencing was done on a sample of NKG2D-low CD8+ T cells sorted from blood. The sequence came from a human donor with alopecia areata. This rearrangement joins TRBV29-1 to TRBJ2-7; perhaps TRBD2 as D (6 bases). DNA for the CDR3: TGCAGCGTTGAGGGATGGCGGGATCGTAACGAGCAGTACTTC. Protein sequence: CSVEGWRDRNEQYF.